This T cell receptor beta chain was recovered during a study of shared clonotypes between healthy human individuals (dated by TCRdb to about 2020). Notes on the research overall: A couple of women and a few men aged 18 to 49 years were included in the cohort. For each donor, CD4 naive and CD4 memory were each given three plates, CD8 naive was given two plates, and CD8 memory was given one plate. Blood TCR repertoires of roughly 5 healthy adults were deeply sequenced to estimate repertoire size and the extent of clonotype sharing between individuals. Leukapheresis yielded between about 0.85 and 10 billion PBMCs per donor. To increase sequencing depth and limit assay-specific biases, TCR repertoire library preparation and sequencing were carried out by different laboratories using diverse techniques.

TCR CDR3 regions were amplified from genomic DNA by multiplex PCR using the deep immunoSEQ assay. For each cell subset, the extracted genomic DNA was distributed evenly across all wells of several immunoSEQ 96-well plates, and each plate served as one replicate. For sorted subsets, 150 to 200 ng genomic DNA, equal to tens of thousands of T cell genomes, was loaded into each replicate PCR. Purified libraries were quantified with a Qubit 3.0 fluorometer, sized on a Bioanalyzer 2100, and re-quantified with the KAPA Library Quantification kit. A separate single-read 150-cycle Illumina NextSeq 550 flow cell was used to sequence each immunoSEQ 96-well plate. The original pipeline was this. Because the immunoSEQ output included only junctional sequences and no quality scores, the filtering could not be the same as the filtering used for full-length reads. Sequences were annotated with PyIR, a Python wrapper for IgBLAST v1.9, using IMGT germline references to assign V/J genes and CDR3. Any read was removed if the V/J assignment was weak (E-value above 1e-6), the CDR3 was missing, or the read contained stop codons, out-of-frame junctions, or ambiguous translated residues. V3J clonotypes were defined as sequences sharing the same inferred V gene, J gene, and CDR3 amino acid sequence. The percentage overlap between two repertoires was calculated by dividing the number of shared unique clonotypes by the size of the smaller repertoire. RTK rarefaction, the Chao1 estimator, and Recon v2.1 estimates of unobserved clonotypes were used to assess repertoire richness. OLGA was used to compute generation probabilities for all TCRbeta clonotypes that the gDNA method yielded from several donors. The table comes from immuneACCESS by way of TCRdb, which keeps in-frame sequences with V and J called. Part of the clones is missing from these tables; in studies checked, under half for an unresolved V gene and the rest for unknown reasons. The V and J calls and clone size were taken over from that table, and D and trimming were inferred from the DNA. Recorded for this sample are approximately 1,500,000 clones; nearly 99% of them occurred a single time. The ten most abundant clones make up roughly 0.4% of the sample.

The germline V gene encodes CDR1 ENHRY and CDR2 SYGVKD. V is trimmed back by 4 bases and J by 6 bases, and the junction contains 5 bases that no gene match accounts for. Measured from the cysteine to the phenylalanine, the CDR3 is 15 residues long. The entry retains the CDR3 DNA only, 45 bases that are in frame from base 1. The donors were healthy, HIV-negative adults with no recently reported acute infections or vaccinations. Every donor was a Caucasian adult living in Nashville, Tennessee, USA. CD4+ T cells were enriched by magnetic negative selection; naive cells were then positively selected on CD45RA, and the negative fraction formed the memory subset. Blood was obtained by leukapheresis, after which PBMCs were separated by Ficoll-Histopaque density gradient centrifugation and cryopreserved in liquid nitrogen vapor phase. Analytical flow cytometry was used to check the purity and quantity of every magnetically sorted T cell population. Each sorted fraction had its genomic DNA isolated and then quantified by UV absorbance on a Nanodrop 2000c.

About this clone itself: There is no known antigen for this receptor. No base quality information exists; no much larger clone differs at one position.

Paper-wide results and their limitations: The genetic and exposure-history diversity represented was limited by the small number of donors. Pairwise subsampling indicated that sequencing depth was expected to affect the degree of clonotype sharing among donors. Only blood was sampled, and tissue TCR repertoires likely differ from those in blood. About 5% of naive CD4, 3.5% of naive CD8, about 2.5% of memory CD4, and 0.35% to 0.5% of memory CD8 clonotypes were shared across several donors. Even with the large sequencing depth, rarefaction of the sorted-subset datasets indicated that sequencing was incomplete. Larger estimated clonotype richness was generally found for naive subsets than for memory subsets. Clonotypes shared by all four sorted-subset donors showed higher generation probabilities than non-shared clonotypes.

The chain was built from TRBV10-3 and TRBJ2-2; 10 middle bases align to TRBD2. The origin of this receptor is a man aged 25 to 40 in good health. The sequenced sample was naive CD4+ T cells sorted from blood. Interpreted using the paper, the cell subset or site label stands for: CD45RA+ positively selected. The CDR3 here reads CAISVGLAGAGELFF. The DNA is TGTGCCATCAGTGTAGGGCTAGCGGGAGCCGGGGAGCTGTTTTTT.